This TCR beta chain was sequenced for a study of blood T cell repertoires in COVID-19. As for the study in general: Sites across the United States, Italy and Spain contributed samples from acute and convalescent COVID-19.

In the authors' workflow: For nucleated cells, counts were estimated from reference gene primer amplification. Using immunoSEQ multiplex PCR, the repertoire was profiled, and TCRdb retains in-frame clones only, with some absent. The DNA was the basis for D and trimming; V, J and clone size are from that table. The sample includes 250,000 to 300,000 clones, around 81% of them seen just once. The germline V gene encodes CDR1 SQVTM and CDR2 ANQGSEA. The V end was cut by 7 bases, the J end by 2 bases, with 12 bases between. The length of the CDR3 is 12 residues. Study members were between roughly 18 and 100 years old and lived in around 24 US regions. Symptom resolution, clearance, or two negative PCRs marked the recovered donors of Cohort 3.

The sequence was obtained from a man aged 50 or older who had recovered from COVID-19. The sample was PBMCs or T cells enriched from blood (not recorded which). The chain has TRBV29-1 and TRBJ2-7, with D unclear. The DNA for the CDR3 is TGCAGCGCCCAGACATGGACCTACGAGCAGTACTTC. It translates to CSAQTWTYEQYF.